This T cell receptor beta chain was sequenced for a study of blood T cell repertoires in COVID-19. Germline loops: CDR1 KGHSH, CDR2 LQKENI. The junction had 10 bases not matched to a gene; V was cut back by 8 bases and J by 5 bases. The CDR3 has 14 amino acids. Using immunoSEQ multiplex PCR, the repertoire was profiled, and TCRdb retains in-frame clones only, with some absent. The sample lists 100,000 to 150,000 clones; 88% were seen once. This clone was observed once. Input material: peripheral blood. V is TRBV18 and J is TRBJ2-5, with TRBD1 matching over 8 bases. The source is a woman between 50 and 59 years old with active or convalescent COVID-19. The CDR3, as DNA: TGTGCCAGCACAAGTATGACAGGGGACGAGACCCAGTACTTC. Amino acid sequence: CASTSMTGDETQYF.